The TCR beta chain under discussion was sequenced for a study of cytomegalovirus exposure and HLA in healthy donors. Germline-derived CDR1 and CDR2 are MNHEY and SVGAGI. The CDR3 runs 14 residues. The trim removed 8 bases at V and 3 bases at J, leaving 5 bases unmatched. The PCR contained 60 Vbeta and 13 Jbeta primers. Sequencing used immunoSEQ multiplex PCR; TCRdb keeps in-frame clones, though not all of them. The profile shows about 250,000 clones, around 78% of them singletons. The TCR sequence derives from a boy aged 5-17 years in good health and CMV-seronegative. Sequencing used PBMCs. The rearrangement joins TRBV6-5 to TRBJ2-1, with 9 positions matching TRBD1. CDR3 nucleotide sequence: TGTGCCAGCGCCCGGACAGGGGTCTACAATGAGCAGTTCTTC. Residues: CASARTGVYNEQFF.